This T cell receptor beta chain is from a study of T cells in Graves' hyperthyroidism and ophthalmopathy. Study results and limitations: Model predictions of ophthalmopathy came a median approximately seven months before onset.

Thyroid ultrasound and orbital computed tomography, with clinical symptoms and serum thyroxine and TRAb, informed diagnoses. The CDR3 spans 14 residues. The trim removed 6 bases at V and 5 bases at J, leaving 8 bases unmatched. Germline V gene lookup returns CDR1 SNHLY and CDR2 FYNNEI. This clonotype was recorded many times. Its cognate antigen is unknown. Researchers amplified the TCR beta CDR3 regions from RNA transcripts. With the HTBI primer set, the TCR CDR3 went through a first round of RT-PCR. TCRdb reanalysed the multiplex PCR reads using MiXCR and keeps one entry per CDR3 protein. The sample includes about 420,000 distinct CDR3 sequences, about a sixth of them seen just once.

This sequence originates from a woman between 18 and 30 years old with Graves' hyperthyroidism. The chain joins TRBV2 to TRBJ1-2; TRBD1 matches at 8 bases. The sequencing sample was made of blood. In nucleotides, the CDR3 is TGTGCCAGCAGGCCCGGACAGGGAAAATATGGCTACACCTTC. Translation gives CASRPGQGKYGYTF. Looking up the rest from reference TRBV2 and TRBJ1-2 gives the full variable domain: EPEVTQTPSHQVTQMGQEVILRCVPISNHLYFYWYRQILGQKVEFLVSFYNNEISEKSEIFDDQFSVERPDGSNFTLKIRSTKLEDSAMYFCASRPGQGKYGYTFGSGTRLTVV.